The source of this T cell receptor beta chain is a study of early stage breast cancer tumors. The wider study: Each sample averaged approximately 9.6-fold read coverage.

Data came from immunoSEQ multiplex PCR; TCRdb stores just in-frame clones and leaves some out. The sample lists about 69,000 clones; 80% were seen once. Germline V gene lookup returns CDR1 WSHSY and CDR2 SAAADI. V was pared by 6 bases and J by 0 bases, with 12 bases between. CDR3 size: 15 residues. This receptor was obtained from a person in their 40s with breast cancer. The V and J genes are TRBV10-2 and TRBJ1-3; D remains ambiguous. Source material: blood. The CDR3 is CASSRALGSGNTIYF. CDR3 coding DNA: TGCGCCAGCAGCCGGGCCCTAGGCTCTGGAAACACCATATATTTT.